This is a list of T cell receptor beta chains from one sample in a study of CXCR3-negative and CXCR3-positive naive CD8 T cells. TCRdb reprocessed the 5' RACE reads and keeps a single row for each CDR3 protein, giving no DNA. The table for this sample gives roughly 25,000 distinct CDR3 sequences. The material sequenced was naive CXCR3- CD8+ T cells from blood. These receptors were collected from a human donor in good health. Some clones in this sample may be carry-over from other donors' samples. CDR3s include the opening cysteine and the closing phenylalanine or tryptophan.

TRBV7-9	TRBJ1-1	CASSFWAQPGTEAFF
TRBV24-1	TRBJ2-1	CATWDSSYNEQFF
TRBV29-1	TRBJ1-2	CSFDGGRATENYGYTF
TRBV4-3	TRBJ1-2	CASSQEGLKGGYTF
TRBV29-1	TRBJ2-3	CSVILDRAADTQYF
TRBV29-1	TRBJ2-6	CSVEDWTPQTGANVLTF
TRBV3-1	TRBJ2-7	CASSQALRGLNYEQYF
TRBV20-1	TRBJ1-4	CSAQGDSPGTNEKLFF
TRBV29-1	TRBJ2-1	CSGGTALFEDEQFF
TRBV13	TRBJ2-1	CASSSRDPGHEQFF
TRBV29-1	TRBJ1-2	CSALDRDYGYTF
TRBV13	TRBJ2-7	CASSLSAAGGPTYEQYF
TRBV5-6	TRBJ1-1	CASSFRTGRNTEAFF
TRBV28	TRBJ2-1	CASSPGLAGFNNEQFF
TRBV6-2/TRBV6-3	TRBJ2-5	CASRPGQAGETQYF
TRBV29-1	TRBJ2-7	CSVEDIGSSYEQYF
TRBV7-9	TRBJ2-7	CASTSTRDSPYEQYF
TRBV20-1	TRBJ1-2	CSARDGAQEAHGYGYTF
TRBV7-9	TRBJ2-2	CASSISYEAPNTGELFF
TRBV29-1	TRBJ2-2	CSVVQVTTGELFF
TRBV7-8	TRBJ2-1	CASSLGPSLTGTSGTNSYNEQFF
TRBV4-2	TRBJ2-2	CASSQDGGGGNTGELFF
TRBV10-3	TRBJ2-1	CAIGQGGSGEQFF
TRBV7-2	TRBJ1-4	CASSSGQGAISEKLFF
TRBV7-9	TRBJ2-1	CASSLTANRGRLYNEQFF